This record concerns one T cell receptor beta chain sequence. Its antigen remains unknown. The record originates from a study of cytomegalovirus exposure and HLA in healthy donors. Points from the study as a whole: A few of the chains that were CMV-associated were confirmed in vitro to be specific for CMV antigens. With DRB1 most and HLA-C fewest, TCR association rates differed between HLA loci in a later analysis. In a later analysis, TCR beta V- and J-gene trimming showed a link to a missense DCLRE1C variant. For most TCR beta V segments, an earlier analysis put the productive rate at about 87% or about 30% of the time.

The CDR3 extends over 11 amino acids. Trimming left V 8 bases short and J 5 bases short, with 6 bases between. The germline V gene has CDR1 SNHLY and CDR2 FYNNEI. Use of 60 Vbeta and 13 Jbeta primers characterized the PCR. Method: immunoSEQ multiplex PCR; TCRdb's copy keeps in-frame clones and lacks some. The sample shows 150,000 to 250,000 clones, roughly 85% of them seen only once. The TCR was taken from a woman aged 25 to 39 in good health and CMV-seropositive. The chain links TRBV2 to TRBJ2-2; D remains ambiguous. The sequenced sample was PBMCs. The CDR3 coding sequence is TGTGCCAGCGGCCTTACCGGGGAGCTGTTTTTT. It codes for CASGLTGELFF.